The source of this T cell receptor beta chain is a study of T-cell reconstitution after alpha-beta-depleted transplantation in children. Researchers prepared the TCRbeta library using unique molecular identifiers, the study reports. From the PCR reads, TCRdb called clonotypes with MiXCR, one entry per CDR3 protein. This table has about 300,000 distinct CDR3 sequences, roughly a tenth appearing once. The sample holds many counts of this clonotype. The TCR was taken from a boy in the first two years of life with acute myeloid leukemia, due to receive a stem cell transplant. The specimen comprised PBMCs, sampled before TCRalphabeta/CD19-depleted stem cell transplant.

The CDR3, as DNA: TGTGCCAGCAGTTTCCCGACTAGCGGGTATTACAATGAGCAGTTCTTC. Protein product: CASSFPTSGYYNEQFF. The gene calls are TRBV28 and TRBJ2-1; TRBD2 matches at 10 bases. The CDR3 totals 16 residues. The V and J ends lost 3 bases and 4 bases, in that order; junction bases with no gene match: 6. Per germline, CDR1 MDHEN and CDR2 SYDVKM.